A selection of T cell receptor beta chains follows, all from one sample in a study of Ad26.COV2.S vaccination and SARS-CoV-2 variants. Clones were sequenced by immunoSEQ multiplex PCR, and TCRdb holds only the in-frame ones, with some missing. The table records around 420,000 clones, around 89% of them present only once. The input for sequencing was peripheral blood, taken in a trial of Ad26.COV2.S vaccine versus placebo. These receptors all come from a person aged 18 to 59 who received the Ad26.COV2.S COVID-19 vaccine or a placebo. Both conserved end residues are part of each CDR3. The order of the fields is CDR3 length, clone size, V gene, CDR3 protein. Not every row has a clone size; where given, it reads once, few, many or a size class.

16	.	TRBV5-5	CASSEMGITTNEKLFF
15	once	TRBV9	CASSDATGRHYGYTF
12	.	TRBV7-9	CASSYSHYEQYF
15	.	TRBV7-2	CASSRGLAVYNEQFF
14	.	TRBV7-2	CASSSLAGGETQYF
15	.	TRBV15	CATSRDGSSGNTIYF
15	.	TRBV7-2	CASSLVGGGPDTQYF
14	.	TRBV6-5	CASPPRGNRYEQYF
15	.	TRBV18	CASSPSGRGTDTQYF
15	.	TRBV11-2	CASSLGSRSTDTQYF
14	.	TRBV25-1	CASSETGSGNTIYF
18	.	TRBV11-2	CASSLGLAGGSSYNEQFF
13	.	TRBV10-3	CAIAGTGQETQYF
17	.	TRBV18	CASSPLTTGGRNTEAFF
16	.	TRBV11-3	CASSPGQFPSTDTQYF
14	.	TRBV5-4	CASSLDRRTGELFF
14	.	TRBV7-9	CASSPGGLDQPQHF
15	.	TRBV6-2/TRBV6-3	CASSYSGYSNQPQHF
14	once	TRBV6-5	CASSYSRRVYEQYF
13	.	TRBV19	CASSIGSGETQYF
13	many	TRBV24-1	CATSRGGGAEQYF
15	.	TRBV11-1	CASRLLGHFQETQYF
16	.	TRBV5-1	CASSSQGGRDYNEQFF
15	.	TRBV4-1	CASSQDQGRGEKLFF
11	.	TRBV18	CASSPGDTQYF
15	.	TRBV18	CASSPLRGSTDTQYF
12	.	TRBV29-1	CSALGQDYEQYF
13	few	TRBV28	CASSPPGDYGYTF
16	.	TRBV2	CASTQGPSFSGNTIYF
16	.	TRBV27	CASSLLGASGADTQYF
15	.	TRBV7-2	CASSLGPGRRSPLHF
15	.	TRBV28	CASSFSDSSNQPQHF
12	.	TRBV12-3/TRBV12-4	CASSLVIGEQYF
15	.	TRBV9	CASSAQGDSGNTIYF
15	.	TRBV6-5	CASSLAASSYNEQFF
17	.	TRBV3-1/TRBV3-2	CASSLSIGGGIYNEQFF
14	.	TRBV27	CASRRSGGFYEQYF
15	.	TRBV5-5	CASSLGTVGGNTIYF
10	.	TRBV10-1	CASKLGASHF
12	.	TRBV7-9	CASEEGSYEQYF